A single sample is the source of the 31 T cell receptor delta chains below, sequenced in a study of γδ T cells in repeated Plasmodium falciparum infection. TCRdb redid clone calling on the multiplex PCR reads using CATT. The sample holds 93,000 or so delta-chain clones, roughly 0.9% seen once. Gammadelta T cells were flow-sorted from PBMC into Vgamma9/Vdelta2+ and Vdelta2-negative populations for bulk analysis. The sequenced sample was gamma-delta T cells from blood. These receptors all stem from a pool of human donors (malaria-infected and uninfected, not separated).

This clone was detected only a few times. This likely traces to a read error, being one base from a far larger clone. This sample includes further DNA sequences coding for the same CDR3. V is TRDV1 and J is TRDJ1; 11 bases fit TRDD3. CDR3 length: 16 amino acids. Germline CDR1 is TSWWSYY and CDR2 is QGS. CDR3 sequence reads: CALGETTGGYLDKLIF. CDR3 bases: TGTGCTCTTGGGGAAACTACTGGGGGATATTTGGATAAACTAATCTTT.

This clone was seen only a few times. This DNA's translation differs at residue 16 from TCRdb's protein, which comes from a much larger clone; a read error is likely, and the protein shown is translated from the DNA. No call exists for the J gene, whereas the V gene is TRDV2; TRDD3 is the table's D call and was not checked against the DNA. Looked up from germline, CDR1 is GEAIGNYY and CDR2 is EKD. The CDR3 covers 17 residues. The CDR3 here is CACDTMYWGIPTDKLTF. CDR3 DNA sequence: TGTGCCTGTGACACGATGTACTGGGGGATACCGACCGATAAACTCACCTTT.

This clone has only a few counts. TCRdb's listed protein matches a much larger clone and diverges from this DNA's translation at residue 3, likely through a read error; the protein shown comes from the DNA. The chain carries TRDV1 and TRDJ1, with TRDD3 matching 10 bases. The germline gives CDR1 TSWWSYY, CDR2 QGS. The CDR3 extends over 24 amino acids. CDR3 sequence (DNA): TGTGCTTTTGGGGAATCCCCAACCTCCTCGATGTACTGGGGGATCACCCCTCACACCGATAAACTCATCTTT. Translation: CAFGESPTSSMYWGITPHTDKLIF.

A word on this clone: The translation of this DNA and the TCRdb protein of a much larger clone differ at residue 13, probably owing to a read error; the protein shown here is translated from the DNA. The genes are TRDV2 and TRDJ1; TRDD1 might be the D (5 bases). The CDR3 runs to 17 residues. The germline V gene has CDR1 GEAIGNYY and CDR2 EKD. CDR3 sequence reads: CACDEINPQLHTEKLIF. The CDR3 DNA is TGTGCCTGTGACGAAATTAATCCCCAACTCCACACCGAGAAACTCATCTTT.

This clone has a count of ten or more. The chain joins TRDV2 to TRDJ1, with D possibly TRDD3 on 5 matching bases. This CDR3 comprises 19 residues. CDR1 and CDR2 (germline): GEAIGNYY, EKD. V lost 0 bases and J 0 bases, leaving 22 bases between the germline ends. The CDR3 loop reads CACDTVAGGSMLNTDKLIF. The DNA for the CDR3 is TGTGCCTGTGACACCGTAGCGGGGGGCTCAATGTTGAACACCGATAAACTCATCTTT.

In regard to this clone: A far larger clone is off by one base, so a read error is likely. This CDR3 is also generated by other DNA sequences in the sample. No J gene call was made, and the V gene is TRDV2; the table's D call, TRDD3, was not checked against the DNA. CDR1 and CDR2 (germline): GEAIGNYY, EKD. The CDR3 totals 16 residues. Here the CDR3 DNA reads TGTGCCTGTGACTCACTGGGGGATTCAGCCACCGATAAACTCATTTTT. Protein: CACDSLGDSATDKLIF.

A few counts support this clone. A far larger clone is one nucleotide away, so this likely arose from a read error. This same CDR3 is encoded by further DNA sequences in the sample. J is TRDJ1 and V is TRDV2; 12 positions agree with TRDD3. The J gene, left out of TCRdb, was set here by checking the DNA against germline. This CDR3 has 18 residues. Germline CDR1 GEAIGNYY, CDR2 EKD. The CDR3 DNA reads as TGTGCCTGCGACAGGGTACTGGGGGATACCCTCTCCACCGATAAACTCATCTTT. Amino acid sequence: CACDRVLGDTLSTDKLIF.

In the case of this clone: This DNA's translation and the protein TCRdb lists, from a much larger clone, do not match at residue 12, likely due to a read error; the protein shown is translated from the DNA. J is TRDJ1 and V is TRDV2, with 13 bases fitting TRDD3. The J gene was not available in TCRdb and was assigned here by matching the DNA to germline segments. The CDR3 extends over 16 amino acids. Germline CDR1 GEAIGNYY, CDR2 EKD. The V and J ends lost 1 base and 7 bases, in that order; junction bases with no gene match: 8. The CDR3 region has the DNA TGTGCCTGTGACACGACTGGGGGATACGGTTCCCGTAAACTCATCTTT. Its translation: CACDTTGGYGSRKLIF.

At least ten counts were recorded for this clone. A read error may be the cause here, since a much bigger clone is one base away. Within the sample, other DNA sequences also encode this same CDR3. The rearrangement joins TRDV1 to TRDJ1; TRDD3 might be the D (6 bases). The germline V gene encodes CDR1 TSWWSYY and CDR2 QGS. The CDR3 contains 22 residues. The CDR3 is CALGELMSNFFRGYSGADKLIF. CDR3 DNA sequence: TGTGCTCTGGGGGAATTAATGAGTAATTTCTTCCGGGGGTACTCCGGCGCCGATAAACTCATCTTT.

This clone was detected many times. This chain links TRDV2 with TRDJ3, with 7 bases matching TRDD3. In germline, CDR1 is GEAIGNYY, CDR2 EKD. The trim removed 0 bases at V and 0 bases at J, leaving 13 bases unmatched. The CDR3 sequence is 21 residues long. CDR3 DNA: TGTGCCTGTGACACCGCATTCTCCCTGGGGGCTAGCTCCTGGGACACCCGACAGATGTTTTTC. It translates to CACDTAFSLGASSWDTRQMFF.

Comments on this clone: TCRdb pairs this DNA with a much larger clone's protein that differs at residue 7, likely a read error; the protein shown was translated from the DNA. The CDR3 coding sequence is TGTGCTCTTGGGGAACTGGCGGGCCTCACTGGGGCCCTCGATAAACTCATCTTT. Translating it yields CALGELAGLTGALDKLIF. The gene calls are TRDV1 and TRDJ1, with 7 bases identical to TRDD3. The J gene was missing in TCRdb and was found by matching the end of the DNA to germline. V shed 0 bases and J 4 bases; nucleotides not matched to a gene: 14. The CDR3 length is 18 residues. Germline values: CDR1 TSWWSYY, CDR2 QGS.

To note about this clone: TCRdb attributes to this sequence the protein of a much larger clone, which differs from the DNA translation at residue 7; a read error is likely, and the protein displayed is translated from the DNA. The V call is TRDV2, the J call TRDJ3; 9 positions agree with TRDD3. Here the J gene came from matching the DNA to germline, since TCRdb omits it. CDR3 size: 24 residues. After removal of 0 bases from V and 0 bases from J, the junction contained 20 bases not matched to a gene. The germline CDR1 and CDR2 sequences are GEAIGNYY and EKD. CDR3 bases: TGTGCCTGTGACACCAGGGCCTTCAACTGGGGGACAACGCGTGACTCCTGGGACACCCGACAGATGTTTTTC. As protein: CACDTRAFNWGTTRDSWDTRQMFF.

In this sample, this clone turned up many times. The rearrangement uses TRDV1 and TRDJ1; 12 bases align to TRDD3. Germline-derived CDR1 and CDR2 are TSWWSYY and QGS. The CDR3 has 23 amino acids. The junction had 23 bases not matched to a gene; V was cut back by 3 bases and J by 0 bases. CDR3 sequence reads: CALGESFLPYWGILWAYTDKLIF. CDR3 nucleotides: TGTGCTCTTGGGGAGAGCTTCCTACCGTACTGGGGGATACTTTGGGCTTACACCGATAAACTCATCTTT.

A remark on this clone: This DNA's translation differs at residue 17 from TCRdb's protein, which comes from a much larger clone; a read error is likely, and the protein shown is translated from the DNA. The chain uses TRDV1 and TRDJ1, with 12 bases that match TRDD3. The J gene, missing from TCRdb, was assigned here through DNA to germline matching. V was pared by 3 bases and J by 0 bases, with 29 bases of the junction left unmatched. Germline V CDR1 and CDR2: TSWWSYY, QGS. There are 25 residues in the CDR3. The CDR3 spells CALGDHWPSRRNSGGYEWYTDKLIF. The CDR3 DNA follows: TGTGCTCTTGGGGACCACTGGCCTTCCAGACGCAACTCTGGGGGATACGAGTGGTACACCGATAAACTCATCTTT.

This clone was recorded a few times. The mismatch at residue 12 between this DNA's translation and the TCRdb protein of a much larger clone likely reflects a read error; the protein shown is translated from the DNA. V and J are TRDV1 and TRDJ1; D is unclear. The germline V and J ends were trimmed by 4 bases and 0 bases, with 24 bases remaining between them. Germline lookup yields CDR1 TSWWSYY and CDR2 QGS. The length of the CDR3 is 19 residues. In nucleotides, the CDR3 is TGTGCTCTTGGGGGACGTATAAACCGCTCGTGTATGGACACCGATAAACTCATCTTT. Its protein product is CALGGRINRSCMDTDKLIF.

This clone was counted only a few times. The protein recorded in TCRdb matches a much larger clone and deviates from this DNA's translation at residue 7, suggesting a read error; the protein here is obtained by translating the DNA. CDR3 in DNA: TGTGCTCTTGGGGAACTTGGGTCTTCCTACGTAGGGCAGGCGTACTGGGGGATACGGACCGATAAACTCATCTTT. This sequence encodes CALGELGSSYVGQAYWGIRTDKLIF. V and J are TRDV1 and TRDJ1; 13 bases align to TRDD3. Germline CDR1 TSWWSYY, CDR2 QGS. The CDR3 consists of 25 residues. The V gene end was trimmed by 0 bases and the J gene end by 2 bases; junction bases not matched to a gene: 27.

Notes on this clone: The mismatch at residue 12 between this DNA's translation and the TCRdb protein of a much larger clone likely reflects a read error; the protein shown is translated from the DNA. The V call is TRDV1, the J call TRDJ1; 7 bases align to TRDD3. V lost 3 bases, J lost 6 bases, and 22 bases stayed unmatched. Germline CDR1 reads TSWWSYY; CDR2 reads QGS. CDR3 size: 19 residues. DNA for the CDR3: TGTGCTCTTGGGGACCACGGGGTCGGGCTGGGGGCTCCTCAAAATAAACTCATCTTT. Protein product: CALGDHGVGLGAPQNKLIF.

This clone was picked up many times. The V gene is TRDV1, the J gene TRDJ1; TRDD3 aligns across 9 bases. Trimming took 4 bases from V and 0 from J; bases not matched to a gene: 18. Germline-derived CDR1 and CDR2 are TSWWSYY and QGS. The CDR3 runs to 20 residues. The CDR3 region is CALGGMEFLQGDTYTDKLIF. CDR3 nucleotide sequence: TGTGCTCTTGGGGGGATGGAATTCCTACAGGGGGATACCTACACCGATAAACTCATCTTT.

A note on this clone: The TCRdb protein, from a much larger clone, departs from this DNA's translation at residue 16, likely by read error; the protein shown derives from the DNA. The chain combines TRDV1 with TRDJ1, with 11 bases identical to TRDD3. The CDR3 totals 18 residues. Germline V CDR1 and CDR2: TSWWSYY, QGS. The CDR3 DNA follows: TGTGCTCTTGGGCCTGGGGGATACCTCGTTGAGTACACCGATAAATTCATCTTT. Protein product: CALGPGGYLVEYTDKFIF.

Concerning this clone itself: The protein given by TCRdb reflects a much larger clone and differs at residue 9 from this DNA's translation, likely from a read error; the protein shown is the DNA's translation. The chain carries TRDV1 and TRDJ1, with D maybe TRDD2 (5 bases). TCRdb carries no J gene annotation; the J gene was assigned here by matching the DNA with germline. V lost 3 bases, J lost 0 bases, and 26 bases lay in between. The germline CDR1 and CDR2 sequences are TSWWSYY and QGS. The CDR3 totals 20 residues. The CDR3 nucleotides read TGTGCTCTTGGGGATCCTTGCGCCTCCCTACGTAGCGCGTACACCGATAAACTCATCTTT. Protein product: CALGDPCASLRSAYTDKLIF.

The rearrangement links TRDV1 to TRDJ1; 10 positions agree with TRDD3. No J segment appears in TCRdb, so it was assigned here by matching the sequence to germline. J gave up 0 bases and V 3 bases, and 28 bases lay outside the gene matches. In germline, CDR1 is TSWWSYY, CDR2 QGS. The CDR3 length is 24 residues. The CDR3 bases are TGTGCTCTTGGGGATCTCATTTCGTACTGGGGGATCCATCCGGCCGGGCCGTACACCGATAAACTCATCTTT. Translated: CALGDLISYWGIHPAGPYTDKLIF.

This clone has more than one count but fewer than ten. The protein held in TCRdb is that of a much larger clone and does not match this DNA's translation at residue 10, likely because of a read error; the protein shown is translated from the DNA. The chain links TRDV1 to TRDJ1, with 8 bases matching TRDD3. The J gene was missing in TCRdb and was found by matching the end of the DNA to germline. CDR3 length: 18 residues. Germline V lookup: CDR1 TSWWSYY, CDR2 QGS. The V and J ends lost 0 bases and 0 bases, in that order; junction bases with no gene match: 9. The CDR3 sequence: CALGELELGGLYTDKLIF. CDR3 bases: TGTGCTCTTGGGGAACTAGAACTGGGGGGTTTATACACCGATAAACTCATCTTT.

This clone was seen only a few times. For this DNA, TCRdb reports the protein of a much larger clone, which diverges at residue 8, most likely from a read error; the protein presented here is translated directly from the DNA. The V call is TRDV1, the J call TRDJ1; D is perhaps TRDD3 (5 bases). The J gene, absent from TCRdb, was called here by matching the DNA to germline. The V gene lost 5 bases and the J gene lost 0 bases, with 22 bases spanning the gap. Looked up from germline, CDR1 is TSWWSYY and CDR2 is QGS. The CDR3 spans 18 residues. Here the CDR3 reads CALGTHLEDKYNTDKLIF. The CDR3 DNA reads TGTGCTCTTGGGACCCACCTGGAGGATAAGTATAACACCGATAAACTCATCTTT.

This clone was detected only a few times. A read error likely explains why the TCRdb protein, taken from a much larger clone, differs from this DNA's translation at residue 11; the protein shown is translated from the DNA. This rearrangement joins TRDV2 to TRDJ1; TRDD3 might be the D (6 bases). TCRdb gives no J gene; it was assigned here by matching the DNA to germline. The CDR3 is 16 amino acids. V was pared by 0 bases and J by 3 bases, with 16 bases between. Germline V lookup: CDR1 GEAIGNYY, CDR2 EKD. The CDR3 DNA is TGTGCCTGTGACACCGTGGGGATGCTAGGCGCCGATAAACTCATCTTT. Its protein is CACDTVGMLGADKLIF.

As to this clone: Translating this DNA gives a protein that differs at residue 7 from the TCRdb one, which belongs to a much larger clone; a read error is likely, and the protein shown is this translation. The genes are TRDV1 and TRDJ1; 8 bases are shared with TRDD3. Here the J gene was assigned by germline matching of the DNA, as TCRdb has none. Germline V lookup: CDR1 TSWWSYY, CDR2 QGS. This CDR3 spans 19 amino acids. J gave up 0 bases and V 2 bases, and 14 bases lay outside the gene matches. CDR3 nucleotide sequence: TGTGCTCTTGGGGAAACTCCCCAACTGGGGGGCCTGTACACCGATAAACTCATCTTT. Protein: CALGETPQLGGLYTDKLIF.

This clone was observed a handful of times. A far larger clone is just one base off, so this is likely a read error. Other DNA sequences of this sample code for an identical CDR3. CDR3 nucleotide sequence: TGTGCCTGTGACACCCGGTCCAAGGTCCATCCGTACACCGATAAACTCATCTTT. Encoded protein: CACDTRSKVHPYTDKLIF. The chain is built from TRDV2 and TRDJ1, with D unclear. Here the J gene came from matching the DNA to germline, since TCRdb omits it. Germline CDR1 GEAIGNYY, CDR2 EKD. Trimming removed 0 bases from V and 0 bases from J, with 19 bases in between. The CDR3 is 18 amino acids.

This clone was seen a few times. A read error is the likely source, as a far larger clone sits one nucleotide away. Other DNA sequences from this sample encode an identical CDR3 as well. The rearrangement joins TRDV1 to TRDJ1; D may be TRDD3 (6 bases). The J gene, left out of TCRdb, was set here by checking the DNA against germline. Germline lookup yields CDR1 TSWWSYY and CDR2 QGS. Trimming pared 9 bases from V and 2 bases from J, leaving 19 bases between. The CDR3 is made up of 15 amino acids. The CDR3 reads CALGRRRWGTDKLIF. The CDR3 DNA follows: TGTGCTCTCGGGCGTCGCCGTTGGGGGACCGATAAACTCATCTTT.

This clone has only a few counts. This DNA translates differently at residue 11 from the TCRdb protein, which is that of a much larger clone; a read error is likely, and the protein shown is the DNA's own translation. This chain links TRDV2 with TRDJ1; a weak D match, TRDD3 (5 bases). Here the J gene came from matching the DNA to germline, since TCRdb omits it. Germline values: CDR1 GEAIGNYY, CDR2 EKD. The CDR3 is made up of 16 amino acids. Deletions cut 0 bases from V and 4 bases from J, with 17 bases between. CDR3 region: CACDTVGSRYIDKLIF. The CDR3, as DNA: TGTGCCTGTGACACCGTGGGGTCCCGGTACATCGATAAACTCATCTTT.

This clone was seen at least ten times. The chain carries TRAV29/DV5 and TRDJ1; D ambiguous. V was cut by 3 bases and J by 0 bases, with 27 bases left in between. There are 19 residues in the CDR3. Germline values: CDR1 NSMFDY, CDR2 ISSIKDK. In DNA form, the CDR3 reads TGTGCAGCAACCTATCCTCCCCTTGGACCTGTGGGAAACACCGATAAACTCATCTTT. Encoded protein: CAATYPPLGPVGNTDKLIF.

This clone was observed a handful of times. The protein that TCRdb holds for this DNA derives from a much larger clone and differs from the translated DNA at residue 12, which likely indicates a read error; the protein shown here is translated from the DNA. The V call is TRDV1, the J call TRDJ2, with 10 nucleotides matching TRDD3. Here the J gene was assigned by germline matching of the DNA, as TCRdb has none. Germline values: CDR1 TSWWSYY, CDR2 QGS. V was pared by 1 base and J by 8 bases, with 13 bases of the junction left unmatched. The CDR3 runs to 18 residues. The CDR3 region is CALGEPTRLGDALAQLFF. CDR3 DNA sequence: TGTGCTCTTGGGGAACCTACCCGACTGGGGGATGCATTGGCACAACTCTTCTTT.

In this sample, this clone turned up a few times. A read error likely explains why the TCRdb protein, taken from a much larger clone, differs from this DNA's translation at residue 8; the protein shown is translated from the DNA. The rearrangement uses TRDV1 and TRDJ1; tentative D call: TRDD2 (6 bases). As TCRdb names no J gene, one was assigned here on the basis of a DNA match to germline. CDR3 length equals 23 residues. Deletions cut 1 base from V and 0 bases from J, with 33 bases between. CDR1 is TSWWSYY and CDR2 is QGS in the germline V gene. For the CDR3, the DNA is TGTGCTCTTGGGGAACCTGCCCTCCTACGCATGGCTGGGAGCCCTTTGTACACCGATAAACTCATCTTT. Translation: CALGEPALLRMAGSPLYTDKLIF.